Listed below are T cell receptor beta chains from one sample, sequenced in a study of blood T cell repertoires in COVID-19. The repertoire was sequenced with immunoSEQ multiplex PCR; TCRdb's copy has only in-frame clones and lacks some. This table has over 250,000 clones, more than 80% appearing once. Sequencing used PBMCs or T cells enriched from blood (not recorded which). The receptors come from a woman aged 25 to 39 who had recovered from COVID-19. CDR3s include the opening cysteine and the closing phenylalanine or tryptophan. Each record gives: clone size, D gene, J gene, V gene, CDR3 DNA, CDR3 protein. The D gene is left open where the match is weak. Clone sizes are given selectively: once, few, many, or a class where the clone is expanded.

abundance: -; d_gene: -; j_gene: TRBJ2-5; v_gene: TRBV6-6; CDR3nt: TGTGCCAGCAACACCCCCGGTGGGGCTTTGGAGACCCAGTACTTC; CDR3aa: CASNTPGGALETQYF
abundance: -; d_gene: TRBD2; j_gene: TRBJ2-5; v_gene: TRBV11-2; CDR3nt: TGTGCCAGCAGCCCCGGGACTAGCGGAGTCCTTGAGACCCAGTACTTC; CDR3aa: CASSPGTSGVLETQYF
abundance: -; d_gene: -; j_gene: TRBJ2-7; v_gene: TRBV21-1; CDR3nt: TGTGCCAGCAGCAAATACCCCGGACAGGGCCACCTAGGAGCGAGGGAAAGCTCCTACGAGCAGTACTTC; CDR3aa: CASSKYPGQGHLGARESSYEQYF
abundance: -; d_gene: TRBD1; j_gene: TRBJ2-1; v_gene: TRBV5-4; CDR3nt: TGTGCCAGCAGCCCGGGACAGCCATCAGAGCAGTTCTTC; CDR3aa: CASSPGQPSEQFF
abundance: -; d_gene: TRBD1; j_gene: TRBJ2-7; v_gene: TRBV28; CDR3nt: TGTGCCAGCAGTATCACCGGGACAGCCTACGAGCAGTACTTC; CDR3aa: CASSITGTAYEQYF
abundance: -; d_gene: -; j_gene: TRBJ2-1; v_gene: TRBV30; CDR3nt: TGTGCCTGGGACGCCCAGCGGGCGAACAATGAGCAGTTCTTC; CDR3aa: CAWDAQRANNEQFF
abundance: -; d_gene: -; j_gene: TRBJ1-5; v_gene: TRBV2; CDR3nt: TGTGCCAGCAGTGAATACAGAGACAATCAGCCCCAGCATTTT; CDR3aa: CASSEYRDNQPQHF
abundance: -; d_gene: -; j_gene: TRBJ2-7; v_gene: TRBV19; CDR3nt: TGTGCCAGTAGTTCCCCGGGAGTGTACGAGCAGTACTTC; CDR3aa: CASSSPGVYEQYF
abundance: -; d_gene: TRBD2; j_gene: TRBJ2-3; v_gene: TRBV11-2; CDR3nt: TGTGCCAGCAGCTCCTATCCGGGACTACAAGCAGATACGCAGTATTTT; CDR3aa: CASSSYPGLQADTQYF
abundance: -; d_gene: -; j_gene: TRBJ2-3; v_gene: TRBV18; CDR3nt: TGTGCCAGCTCACCACAGAGCGGGAGCACAGATACGCAGTATTTT; CDR3aa: CASSPQSGSTDTQYF
abundance: -; d_gene: -; j_gene: TRBJ2-1; v_gene: TRBV4-3; CDR3nt: TGCGCCAGCAGCCAAGAAGGGCGGACTAACTACAATGAGCAGTTCTTC; CDR3aa: CASSQEGRTNYNEQFF
abundance: once; d_gene: TRBD1; j_gene: TRBJ1-3; v_gene: TRBV7-2; CDR3nt: TGTGCCAGCAGCATCGGACAGGAGCGATACACCATATATTTT; CDR3aa: CASSIGQERYTIYF
abundance: -; d_gene: TRBD1; j_gene: TRBJ2-1; v_gene: TRBV18; CDR3nt: TGTGCCAGCTCACCCGTTCGACAGGGTAAGGGGTACAATGAGCAGTTCTTC; CDR3aa: CASSPVRQGKGYNEQFF
abundance: -; d_gene: TRBD2; j_gene: TRBJ2-5; v_gene: TRBV7-6; CDR3nt: TGTGCCAGCACCTTAACTAGCGGGAAAGGCCAAGAGACCCAGTACTTC; CDR3aa: CASTLTSGKGQETQYF
abundance: -; d_gene: TRBD2; j_gene: TRBJ2-7; v_gene: TRBV20-1; CDR3nt: TGCAGTGCTAGTAAGCGGGGGGGTAGCTACGAGCAGTACTTC; CDR3aa: CSASKRGGSYEQYF
abundance: -; d_gene: -; j_gene: TRBJ2-1; v_gene: TRBV7-2; CDR3nt: TGTGCCTCCAAACGGGGAGCGGACAATGAGCAGTTCTTC; CDR3aa: CASKRGADNEQFF
abundance: -; d_gene: TRBD1; j_gene: TRBJ2-5; v_gene: TRBV29-1; CDR3nt: TGCAGCTTACCCCCAGGGGGCGGGGAGACCCAGTACTTC; CDR3aa: CSLPPGGGETQYF
abundance: -; d_gene: TRBD1; j_gene: TRBJ1-2; v_gene: TRBV7-8; CDR3nt: TGTGCCAGCAGCTTAGCGTTAAGTCCGGGACAGGGGGAATCGCGTGGCTACACCTTC; CDR3aa: CASSLALSPGQGESRGYTF
abundance: -; d_gene: -; j_gene: TRBJ2-3; v_gene: TRBV3-1/TRBV3-2; CDR3nt: TGTGCCAGCAGCCAGGACATAGCCACAGATACGCAGTATTTT; CDR3aa: CASSQDIATDTQYF
abundance: -; d_gene: -; j_gene: TRBJ1-2; v_gene: TRBV5-1; CDR3nt: TGCGCCAGCAGCTTAGAGTCGGGGGAGTATGGCTACACCTTC; CDR3aa: CASSLESGEYGYTF
abundance: once; d_gene: -; j_gene: TRBJ1-2; v_gene: TRBV12-3/TRBV12-4; CDR3nt: TGTGCCAGCAGTTCAGACGCGGGTGGCTACACCTTC; CDR3aa: CASSSDAGGYTF
abundance: once; d_gene: -; j_gene: TRBJ2-1; v_gene: TRBV7-6; CDR3nt: TGTGCCAGCAGCTTAGCGGGAGACTACAATGAGCAGTTCTTC; CDR3aa: CASSLAGDYNEQFF
abundance: -; d_gene: TRBD2; j_gene: TRBJ2-5; v_gene: TRBV5-8; CDR3nt: TGTGCCAGCAGCCCCCGGGGGGTGAGAGAGACCCAGTACTTC; CDR3aa: CASSPRGVRETQYF
abundance: -; d_gene: -; j_gene: TRBJ1-1; v_gene: TRBV29-1; CDR3nt: TGCAGCGTTGATCAATTACAGGTCGTCATCACTGAAGCTTTCTTT; CDR3aa: CSVDQLQVVITEAFF
abundance: once; d_gene: TRBD1; j_gene: TRBJ1-2; v_gene: TRBV6-2/TRBV6-3; CDR3nt: TGTGCCAGCAGTTACTCAAGACAGGGTAACTATGGCTACACCTTC; CDR3aa: CASSYSRQGNYGYTF
abundance: -; d_gene: TRBD2; j_gene: TRBJ2-3; v_gene: TRBV18; CDR3nt: TGTGCCAGCTCACCGGACACGGGGGGTCCAGATACGCAGTATTTT; CDR3aa: CASSPDTGGPDTQYF
abundance: -; d_gene: -; j_gene: TRBJ2-7; v_gene: TRBV10-1; CDR3nt: TGCGCCAGCAGTGAAGCAGGGAAAGACGAGCAGTACTTC; CDR3aa: CASSEAGKDEQYF
abundance: -; d_gene: -; j_gene: TRBJ1-5; v_gene: TRBV27; CDR3nt: TGTGCCAGCAGTTTTGGTCAGAACAATCAGCCCCAGCATTTT; CDR3aa: CASSFGQNNQPQHF
abundance: once; d_gene: -; j_gene: TRBJ2-1; v_gene: TRBV19; CDR3nt: TGTGCCAGTAGTATAGAAGGGGGCTCCTACAATGAGCAGTTCTTC; CDR3aa: CASSIEGGSYNEQFF
abundance: -; d_gene: -; j_gene: TRBJ1-5; v_gene: TRBV7-2; CDR3nt: TGTGCCAGCGGAGCTGAGTGGCCCCAGCATTTT; CDR3aa: CASGAEWPQHF
abundance: -; d_gene: TRBD1; j_gene: TRBJ1-6; v_gene: TRBV19; CDR3nt: TGTGCCAGTAGTATTTATGGGACAGGTTCTAGTTCACCCCTCCACTTT; CDR3aa: CASSIYGTGSSSPLHF
abundance: -; d_gene: TRBD1; j_gene: TRBJ2-1; v_gene: TRBV7-6; CDR3nt: TGTGCCAGCAGCTCGGGACAGGGTAGGAACAATGAGCAGTTCTTC; CDR3aa: CASSSGQGRNNEQFF
abundance: -; d_gene: TRBD1; j_gene: TRBJ2-3; v_gene: TRBV30; CDR3nt: TGTGCCTGGAGTTTGTTGAGACAGGGGATGGCAGATACGCAGTATTTT; CDR3aa: CAWSLLRQGMADTQYF
abundance: -; d_gene: -; j_gene: TRBJ1-2; v_gene: TRBV16; CDR3nt: TGTGCCAGCAGCCAATTCAGGAGGGAGGGTTATGGCTACACCTTC; CDR3aa: CASSQFRREGYGYTF
abundance: -; d_gene: -; j_gene: TRBJ2-7; v_gene: TRBV14; CDR3nt: TGTGCCAGCAGCCAAGCTTTCGGGGGCGGGAGAAAATCCTACGAGCAGTACTTC; CDR3aa: CASSQAFGGGRKSYEQYF
abundance: -; d_gene: -; j_gene: TRBJ2-3; v_gene: TRBV7-2; CDR3nt: TGTGCCAGCAGAAAGCGGGTGGGGACAGATACGCAGTATTTT; CDR3aa: CASRKRVGTDTQYF
abundance: -; d_gene: -; j_gene: TRBJ2-7; v_gene: TRBV27; CDR3nt: TGTGCCAGCAGTTTATTATCCTCCTACGAGCAGTACTTC; CDR3aa: CASSLLSSYEQYF
abundance: -; d_gene: TRBD1; j_gene: TRBJ1-1; v_gene: TRBV5-1; CDR3nt: TGCGCCAGCAGCTTGCTCCAGACAGGGGCCCCCGAAGCTTTCTTT; CDR3aa: CASSLLQTGAPEAFF
abundance: few; d_gene: TRBD1; j_gene: TRBJ1-4; v_gene: TRBV2; CDR3nt: TGTGCCAGCCAGGACAGGCTAGCAACTAATGAAAAACTGTTTTTT; CDR3aa: CASQDRLATNEKLFF
abundance: -; d_gene: TRBD1; j_gene: TRBJ1-2; v_gene: TRBV29-1; CDR3nt: TGCAGCGTTGGTCTGGGACAGGGAACAAATGGCTACACCTTC; CDR3aa: CSVGLGQGTNGYTF
abundance: -; d_gene: TRBD2; j_gene: TRBJ2-3; v_gene: TRBV25-1; CDR3nt: TGTGCCAGCAGTGAACAGCTCGGGAGGGCCTCAGATACGCAGTATTTT; CDR3aa: CASSEQLGRASDTQYF
abundance: once; d_gene: -; j_gene: TRBJ1-2; v_gene: TRBV28; CDR3nt: TGTGCCAGCAGCCCCAGGCCGAACTATGGCTACACCTTC; CDR3aa: CASSPRPNYGYTF
abundance: -; d_gene: -; j_gene: TRBJ2-5; v_gene: TRBV5-1; CDR3nt: TGCGCCAGCAGCAGTGGCAGGGCCCCTTCCCAAGAGACCCAGTACTTC; CDR3aa: CASSSGRAPSQETQYF
abundance: -; d_gene: TRBD1; j_gene: TRBJ2-2; v_gene: TRBV11-1; CDR3nt: TGTGCCAGCAGCTTCGACAGGGTCTCCGGGGAGCTGTTTTTT; CDR3aa: CASSFDRVSGELFF
abundance: -; d_gene: -; j_gene: TRBJ2-1; v_gene: TRBV11-2; CDR3nt: TGTGCCAGCAGCTTAGCCTGGGCACCCTACAATGAGCAGTTCTTC; CDR3aa: CASSLAWAPYNEQFF
abundance: once; d_gene: -; j_gene: TRBJ2-5; v_gene: TRBV10-2; CDR3nt: TGCGCCAGCAGACGGGAAACAGAGACCCAGTACTTC; CDR3aa: CASRRETETQYF
abundance: -; d_gene: TRBD1; j_gene: TRBJ2-7; v_gene: TRBV28; CDR3nt: TGTGCCAGCAGTTTAGGACAGGCAGGGTTCTACGAGCAGTACTTC; CDR3aa: CASSLGQAGFYEQYF
abundance: -; d_gene: TRBD2; j_gene: TRBJ2-1; v_gene: TRBV27; CDR3nt: TGTGCCAGCAGTCGGCCCTTGGCGGGAGGAACCTATGAGCAGTTCTTC; CDR3aa: CASSRPLAGGTYEQFF
abundance: -; d_gene: -; j_gene: TRBJ2-1; v_gene: TRBV13; CDR3nt: TGTGCCAGCAGGGTACCGGGACTTAACAATGAGCAGTTCTTC; CDR3aa: CASRVPGLNNEQFF